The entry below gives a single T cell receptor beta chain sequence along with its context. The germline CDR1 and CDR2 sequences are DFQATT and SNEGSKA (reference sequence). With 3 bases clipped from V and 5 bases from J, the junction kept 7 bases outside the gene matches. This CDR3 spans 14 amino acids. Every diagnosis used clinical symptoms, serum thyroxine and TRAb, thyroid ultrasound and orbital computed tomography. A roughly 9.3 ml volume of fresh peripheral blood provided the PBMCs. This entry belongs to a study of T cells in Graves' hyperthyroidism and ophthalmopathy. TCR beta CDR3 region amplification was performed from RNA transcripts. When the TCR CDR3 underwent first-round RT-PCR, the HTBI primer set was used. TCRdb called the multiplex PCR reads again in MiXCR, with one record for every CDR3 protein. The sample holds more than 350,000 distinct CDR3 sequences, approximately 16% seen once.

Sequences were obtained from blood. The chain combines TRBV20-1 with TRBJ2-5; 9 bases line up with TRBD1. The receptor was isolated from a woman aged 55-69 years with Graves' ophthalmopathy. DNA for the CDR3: TGCAGTGCTAGGGGGGACAGGGTCTTGGAGACCCAGTACTTC. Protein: CSARGDRVLETQYF.